This TCR beta chain was obtained from a study of control samples from healthy donors and cancer patients. Only in-frame clones appear in the TCRdb table, and some are missing; sequencing was by immunoSEQ multiplex PCR. Of 98,000 or so clones in the sample, 70% to 80% were seen once. Germline V lookup: CDR1 MGHDK, CDR2 SYGVNS. This CDR3 is 16 amino acids long. Deletions cut 7 bases from V and 5 bases from J, with 20 bases between. Sequencing input: blood. This chain joins TRBV25-1 and TRBJ1-4; possible D gene TRBD1, 6 bases. This receptor was obtained from a woman aged 25-40 years in good health. CDR3 coding DNA: TGTGCCAGCAACAGCGCGGGGGGGCCACCGAATGAAAAACTGTTTTTT. It translates to CASNSAGGPPNEKLFF. Drawing the rest from reference TRBV25-1 and TRBJ1-4, the complete variable domain is EADIYQTPRYLVIGTGKKITLECSQTMGHDKMYWYQQDPGMELHLIHYSYGVNSTEKGDLSSESTVSRIRTEHFPLTLESARPSHTSQYLCASNSAGGPPNEKLFFGSGTQLSVL.